This record covers a single T cell receptor (beta chain). The entry originates in a study of CD8 T cells in Susac syndrome. Study at large: Treatment status at blood draw for the Susac syndrome patients was therapy-naive, corticosteroids, or intravenous immunoglobulin alone.

Random hexamers primed reverse transcription of about 0.45 to 1 ug RNA. The method of amplification for TCR beta CDR3 was immunoSEQ multiplex PCR, covering 54 Vbeta and 13 Jbeta. Via MiXCR, TCRdb re-called the immunoSEQ multiplex PCR reads, giving one row per CDR3 protein. There are approximately 190,000 distinct CDR3 sequences in the sample; around 95% occur only once, and around 0.096% lies in the top ten. Trimming cost V 3 bases and J 11 bases, with 14 bases left between them. The CDR3 covers 13 residues. Sequencing of TCR beta, carried out with a high-throughput approach, was applied to CD8+ and CD4+ T cells from the blood. Both CD4+ and CD8+ T cells were negatively isolated, and TEMRA cells underwent FACS enrichment.

Specimen: CD4+ T cells from PBMCs. The receptor was isolated from a human donor with Susac syndrome. The chain carries TRBV12-3 or TRBV12-4 and TRBJ2-4; D possibly uses TRBD1 or TRBD2 (5 bases each). The CDR3 here is CASSLRPGTFQYF. CDR3 nucleotide sequence: TGTGCCAGCAGTTTGCGACCCGGGACCTTTCAGTACTTC.